The next 9 T cell receptor beta chains were all read from a single sample in a study of blood T cells in healthy people across ages. A second PCR, run for roughly 6 to 11 cycles, used a sample-barcoded 5' primer plus a J-beta primer mix. TCRdb redid the calling of the 5' RACE reads with MiXCR, one entry per CDR3 protein. Of about 400,000 distinct CDR3 sequences listed, roughly half are singletons. The sequencing input was blood. These receptors were obtained from a man in his fifties or sixties in good health.

This clonotype was seen a handful of times. The V call is TRBV7-2, the J call TRBJ2-7; 7 bases match TRBD1. Germline V gene data show CDR1 as SGHTA and CDR2 as FQGNSA. J was trimmed by 0 bases and V by 5 bases; bases with no gene match: 4. CDR3 length: 14 amino acids. Here the CDR3 reads CASSEGQASYEQYF. For the CDR3, the DNA is TGTGCCAGCAGCGAAGGACAGGCCTCCTACGAGCAGTACTTC.

The chain uses TRBV28 and TRBJ1-6; 7 nucleotides agree with TRBD1. The germline V gene encodes CDR1 MDHEN and CDR2 SYDVKM. J was trimmed by 6 bases and V by 9 bases; bases with no gene match: 11. CDR3 length equals 15 residues. CDR3 DNA: TGTGCCAGTTTCACACAGGGGAGCGGTAATTCACCCCTCCACTTT. It yields the protein CASFTQGSGNSPLHF.

The chain employs TRBV7-9 and TRBJ1-4; D gene ambiguous. The CDR3 covers 17 residues. Trimming removed 0 bases at V and 6 bases at J, with 17 bases between. Germline CDR1 is SEHNR and CDR2 is FQNEAQ (reference sequence). CDR3 coding DNA: TGTGCCAGCAGCTTAGCGCTCTTGGGAGGGTTGGATGAAAAACTGTTTTTT. This sequence encodes CASSLALLGGLDEKLFF.

Remarks on this clonotype: Just one base apart from a much larger clone, this may be a read error. V gene TRBV4-1 combines with J gene TRBJ1-2, with D perhaps matching TRBD1 (6 bases). Germline CDR1 reads MGHRA; CDR2 reads YSYEKL. The CDR3 sequence is 16 residues long. The CDR3 coding sequence is TGCGCCAGCAGCCAAGAACGCAGGGGCCCGGACTATTGCTACACCTTC. It is translated as CASSQERRGPDYCYTF.

In its sample, this clonotype was seen a few times. This sequence joins TRBV4-3 and TRBJ2-1, with TRBD2 matching over 7 bases. The V segment lost 0 bases and the J segment 0 bases; nucleotides outside the gene matches: 8. The length of the CDR3 is 18 residues. Germline V gives CDR1 LGHNA, CDR2 YSLEER. The CDR3 spells CASSQDMQRGSSYNEQFF. For the CDR3, the DNA is TGCGCCAGCAGCCAAGATATGCAACGCGGGAGCTCCTACAATGAGCAGTTCTTC.

The V and J genes are TRBV20-1 and TRBJ2-1; D may be TRBD2 (5 bases). Germline V lookup: CDR1 DFQATT, CDR2 SNEGSKA (reference sequence). The CDR3 runs 14 residues. V was shortened by 6 bases and J by 0 bases, with 12 bases between the two germline ends. The chain's CDR3 is CSAETSDSYNEQFF. The DNA for the CDR3 is TGCAGTGCGGAAACTAGTGACTCCTACAATGAGCAGTTCTTC.

The gene calls are TRBV13 and TRBJ2-7, with TRBD1 matching over 10 bases. The CDR3 has 15 residues. With V trimmed by 5 bases and J by 1 base, 5 bases remained unmatched. Germline CDR1 reads PRHDT; CDR2 reads FYEKMQ (reference sequence). DNA for the CDR3: TGTGCCAGCAGCCCCAGGACAGGGGGATCCTACGAGCAGTACTTC. Translating it yields CASSPRTGGSYEQYF.

The V and J genes are TRBV7-2 and TRBJ2-5, with a possible D match to TRBD2 (5 bases). CDR3 size: 12 residues. Germline CDR1 and CDR2: SGHTA and FQGNSA. V lost 5 bases and J lost 9, with 13 bases in between. The CDR3 protein is CASSPTLEAQYF. The CDR3 DNA follows: TGTGCCAGCAGCCCCACGCTGGAGGCCCAGTACTTC.

J is TRBJ2-1 and V is TRBV5-1; D is perhaps TRBD1 or TRBD2 (5 bases each). With 0 bases removed from V and 4 bases from J, the gap between germline ends came to 11 bases. The CDR3 has 15 residues. Germline assignment: CDR1 SGHRS and CDR2 YFSETQ. CDR3 protein: CASSLAGTAYNEQFF. CDR3 coding DNA: TGCGCCAGCAGCTTGGCCGGGACCGCATACAATGAGCAGTTCTTC.